Listed here is a single T cell receptor (beta chain). Its specificity is not known. The PCR made use of 60 Vbeta and 13 Jbeta primers. Clones were sequenced by immunoSEQ multiplex PCR, and TCRdb holds only the in-frame ones, with some missing. The sample includes some 110,000 clones, more than 60% seen only once; the top ten take 2.5%. These data originate in a study of cytomegalovirus exposure and HLA in healthy donors. Overall study context: The study's early data release held some 85 million unique TCRs from HLA-typed donors. Study observations and caveats: Sequencing likely caused a cluster of highly shared sequence variants.

Germline loops: CDR1 SNHLY, CDR2 FYNNEI. This CDR3 is built from 11 residues. V was clipped by 8 bases and J by 2 bases, with 6 bases between them. Sequenced material: PBMCs. This TCR derives from a man in his forties in good health and CMV-seronegative. This chain connects TRBV2 to TRBJ1-2; tentative D call: TRBD1 (6 bases). CDR3 nucleotides: TGTGCCAGCGGACAGAACTATGGCTACACCTTC. As protein: CASGQNYGYTF. Full variable domain (missing parts from reference TRBV2 and TRBJ1-2): EPEVTQTPSHQVTQMGQEVILRCVPISNHLYFYWYRQILGQKVEFLVSFYNNEISEKSEIFDDQFSVERPDGSNFTLKIRSTKLEDSAMYFCASGQNYGYTFGSGTRLTVV.